The subject of this entry is one T cell receptor (beta chain). What it recognizes is unknown. The data were taken from a study of beta chain features in type 1 diabetes. Study-wide background: Sorted cells numbering roughly 98,000,000 were examined across all samples. Study results and limitations: All four CD4+ subsets from Type 1 diabetes patients carried moderately but significantly shorter TCRB CDR3s. Among patients, naive, central memory and Treg TCRB repertoires appeared more similar than among healthy donors.

Expressed TCRB transcripts were sequenced, since all the RNA that had been isolated was reverse transcribed. Approximately 3.6 million reads per sample on average were obtained from naive, central memory and regulatory T cell samples. The table came from immunoSEQ multiplex PCR; TCRdb's copy has only in-frame clones and leaves some out. Counted here are 150,000 to 190,000 clones, 8.5% to 14% occurring once; the ten biggest clones make up approximately 2%. V lost 8 bases, J lost 3 bases, and 9 bases stayed unmatched. The CDR3 runs to 14 residues. The V gene's germline CDR1 is MGHDK and CDR2 SYGVNS. The sequence was obtained from a man younger than 30 in good health. The material sequenced was central memory CD4+ T cells from blood. The rearrangement links TRBV25-1 to TRBJ2-7, with 8 bases aligning to TRBD1. CDR3 residues: CASRGQGSFYEQYF. The CDR3 bases are TGTGCCAGCCGTGGACAGGGATCGTTCTACGAGCAGTACTTC.